The clone carrying this T cell receptor (beta chain) was found once. Antigen unknown. Using immunoSEQ multiplex PCR, the repertoire was profiled, and TCRdb retains in-frame clones only, with some absent. The sample holds 25,000 to 35,000 clones, roughly 89% seen once. Germline values: CDR1 MNHNS, CDR2 SASEGT. V gave up 4 bases and J gave up 4 bases, with 16 bases separating them. The CDR3 length is 15 residues. Time point in this sample: week 11, during vaccination. All doses held 300 ug of mutant IDH1 20-mer peptide, with topical imiquimod. This sample stems from a study of a mutant IDH1 vaccine in newly diagnosed glioma.

V gene TRBV6-1 combines with J gene TRBJ1-2; D gene unclear. The sample here was PBMCs, taken from a glioma patient whose treatment included an IDH1 peptide vaccine. The TCR comes from a man in his late teens or twenties with glioma. The DNA of the CDR3 is TGTGCCAGCAGTGGGGCTGAGCTATCGGCCTATGGCTACACCTTC. Amino acid sequence: CASSGAELSAYGYTF.